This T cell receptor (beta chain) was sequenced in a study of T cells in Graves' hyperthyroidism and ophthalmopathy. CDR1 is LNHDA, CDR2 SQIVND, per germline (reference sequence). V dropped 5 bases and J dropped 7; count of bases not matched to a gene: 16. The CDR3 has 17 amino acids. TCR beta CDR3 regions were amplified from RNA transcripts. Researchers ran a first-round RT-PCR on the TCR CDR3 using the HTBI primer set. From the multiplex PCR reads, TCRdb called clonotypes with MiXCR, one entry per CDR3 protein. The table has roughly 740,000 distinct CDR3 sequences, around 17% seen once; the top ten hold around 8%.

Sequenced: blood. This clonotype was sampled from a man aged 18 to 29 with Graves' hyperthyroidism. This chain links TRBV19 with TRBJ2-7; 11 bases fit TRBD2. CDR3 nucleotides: TGTGCCAGTAGTCGCCGGGGACTAGCGGCTCCCTTTGGGGAGCAGTACTTC. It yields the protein CASSRRGLAAPFGEQYF.